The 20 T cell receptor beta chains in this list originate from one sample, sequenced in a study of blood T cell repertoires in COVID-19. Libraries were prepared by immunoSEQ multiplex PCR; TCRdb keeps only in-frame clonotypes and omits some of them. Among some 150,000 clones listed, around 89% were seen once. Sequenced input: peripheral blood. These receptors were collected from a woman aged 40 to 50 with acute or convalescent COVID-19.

CDR3 residues: CSASGTSGGGFYEQYF. The CDR3 DNA sequence: TGCAGTGCTAGTGGTACTAGCGGGGGAGGTTTCTACGAGCAGTACTTC. The chain combines TRBV20-1 with TRBJ2-7; 11 nucleotides match TRBD2. The V segment lost 3 bases and the J segment 3 bases; nucleotides outside the gene matches: 10. The CDR3 loop spans 16 amino acids. Per the germline V gene, CDR1 is DFQATT and CDR2 is SNEGSKA (reference sequence).

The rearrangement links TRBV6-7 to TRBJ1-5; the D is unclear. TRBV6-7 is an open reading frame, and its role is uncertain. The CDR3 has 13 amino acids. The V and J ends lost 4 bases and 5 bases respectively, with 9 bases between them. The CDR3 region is CASSFQSDQPQHF. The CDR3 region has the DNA TGTGCCAGCAGTTTTCAGTCCGATCAGCCCCAGCATTTT.

CDR3 protein: CASSLDRVSPLHF. The CDR3 bases are TGTGCCAGCAGTTTAGACAGGGTATCACCCCTCCACTTT. The gene calls are TRBV27 and TRBJ1-6; 7 bases line up with TRBD1. CDR1 MNHEY and CDR2 SMNVEV come from the germline V gene (reference sequence). After removal of 2 bases from V and 10 bases from J, the junction contained 2 bases not matched to a gene. This CDR3 region has 13 residues.

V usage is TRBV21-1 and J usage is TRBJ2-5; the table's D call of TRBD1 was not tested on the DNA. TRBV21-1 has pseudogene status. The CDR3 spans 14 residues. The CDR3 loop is CASSKVSREETQYF. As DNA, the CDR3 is TGTGCCAGCAGCAAAGTCTCCAGGGAAGAGACCCAGTACTTC.

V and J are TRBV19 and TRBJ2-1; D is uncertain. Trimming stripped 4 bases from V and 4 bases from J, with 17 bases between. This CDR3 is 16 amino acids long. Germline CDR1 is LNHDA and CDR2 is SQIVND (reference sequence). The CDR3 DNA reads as TGTGCCAGTAGTACCCTTCTAGTGGAGAAATACAATGAGCAGTTCTTC. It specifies CASSTLLVEKYNEQFF. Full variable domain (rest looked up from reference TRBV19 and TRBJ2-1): DGGITQSPKYLFRKEGQNVTLSCEQNLNHDAMYWYRQDPGQGLRLIYYSQIVNDFQKGDIAEGYSVSREKKESFPLTVTSAQKNPTAFYLCASSTLLVEKYNEQFFGPGTRLTVL.

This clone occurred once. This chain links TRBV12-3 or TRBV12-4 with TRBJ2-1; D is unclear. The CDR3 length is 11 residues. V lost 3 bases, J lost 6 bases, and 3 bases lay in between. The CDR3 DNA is TGTGCCAGCAGTTTTCTCAATGAGCAGTTCTTC. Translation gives CASSFLNEQFF.

The DNA for the CDR3 is TGTGCCAGCAGCTTACTCGGTGCTGGGGGGAGGGAGGAAGAGACCCAGTACTTC. Its protein is CASSLLGAGGREEETQYF. This chain connects TRBV7-2 to TRBJ2-5, with 7 bases lining up with TRBD2. This CDR3 is built from 18 residues. J gave up 3 bases and V 2 bases, and 15 bases lay outside the gene matches. Germline-derived CDR1 and CDR2 are SGHTA and FQGNSA. The whole variable domain, filled in from reference TRBV7-2 and TRBJ2-5, reads GAGVSQSPSNKVTEKGKDVELRCDPISGHTALYWYRQSLGQGLEFLIYFQGNSAPDKSGLPSDRFSAERTGGSVSTLTIQRTQQEDSAVYLCASSLLGAGGREEETQYFGPGTRLLVL.

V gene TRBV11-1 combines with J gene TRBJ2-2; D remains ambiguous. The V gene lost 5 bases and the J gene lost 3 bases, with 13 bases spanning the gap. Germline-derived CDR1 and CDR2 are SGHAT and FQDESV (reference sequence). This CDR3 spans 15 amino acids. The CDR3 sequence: CASSPPRVYTGELFF. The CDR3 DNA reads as TGTGCCAGCAGCCCGCCTAGAGTATACACCGGGGAGCTGTTTTTT.

The chain's CDR3 is CASSSPFYEQYF. CDR3 DNA: TGTGCCAGCAGTTCCCCCTTTTACGAGCAGTACTTC. The chain combines TRBV12-3 or TRBV12-4 with TRBJ2-7; no firm D call. The V end was cut by 4 bases, the J end by 4 bases, with 8 bases between. There are 12 residues in the CDR3.

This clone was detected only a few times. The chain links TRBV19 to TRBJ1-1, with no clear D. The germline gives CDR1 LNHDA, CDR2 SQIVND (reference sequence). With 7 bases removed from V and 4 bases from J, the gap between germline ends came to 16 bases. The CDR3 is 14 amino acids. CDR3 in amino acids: CASTNGGGSTEAFF. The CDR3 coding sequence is TGTGCCAGTACCAATGGTGGAGGGAGCACTGAAGCTTTCTTT.

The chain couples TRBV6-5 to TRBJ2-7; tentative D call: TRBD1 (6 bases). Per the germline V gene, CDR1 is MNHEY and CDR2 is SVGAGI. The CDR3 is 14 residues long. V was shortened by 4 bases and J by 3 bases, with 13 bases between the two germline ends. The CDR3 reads CASSSIQDSYEQYF. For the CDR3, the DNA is TGTGCCAGCAGTTCGATCCAGGACAGCTACGAGCAGTACTTC.

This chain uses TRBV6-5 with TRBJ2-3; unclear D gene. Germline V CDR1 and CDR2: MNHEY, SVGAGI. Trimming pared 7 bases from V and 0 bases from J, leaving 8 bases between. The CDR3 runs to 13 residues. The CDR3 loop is CASNAASTDTQYF. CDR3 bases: TGTGCCAGCAATGCGGCTAGCACAGATACGCAGTATTTT.

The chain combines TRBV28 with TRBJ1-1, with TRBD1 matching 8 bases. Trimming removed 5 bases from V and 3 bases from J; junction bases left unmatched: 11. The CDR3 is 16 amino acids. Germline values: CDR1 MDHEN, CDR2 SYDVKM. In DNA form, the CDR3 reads TGTGCCAGCAGTCCCCCCCTGACAGGGGCTTACACTGAAGCTTTCTTT. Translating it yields CASSPPLTGAYTEAFF.

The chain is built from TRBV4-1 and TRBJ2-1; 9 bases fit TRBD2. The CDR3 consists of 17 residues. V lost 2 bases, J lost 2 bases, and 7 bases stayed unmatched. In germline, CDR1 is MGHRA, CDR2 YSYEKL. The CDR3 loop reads CASSQRTSGPTYNEQFF. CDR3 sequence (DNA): TGCGCCAGCAGCCAACGTACTAGCGGGCCCACCTACAATGAGCAGTTCTTC.

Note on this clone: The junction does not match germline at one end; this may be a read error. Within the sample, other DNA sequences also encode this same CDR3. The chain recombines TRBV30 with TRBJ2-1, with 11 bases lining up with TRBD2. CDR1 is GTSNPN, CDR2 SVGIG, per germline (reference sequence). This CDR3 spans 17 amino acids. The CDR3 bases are TGTGCCTGGACCCGACTAGCGGGATTCGGGTCCTACAATGAGCAATTCTTC. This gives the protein CAWTRLAGFGSYNEQFF.

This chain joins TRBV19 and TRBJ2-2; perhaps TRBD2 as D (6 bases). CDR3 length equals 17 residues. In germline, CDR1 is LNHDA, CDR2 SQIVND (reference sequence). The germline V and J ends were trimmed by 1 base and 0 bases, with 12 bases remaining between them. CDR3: CASSIGWAGTNTGELFF. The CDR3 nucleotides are TGTGCCAGTAGTATAGGGTGGGCGGGGACGAACACCGGGGAGCTGTTTTTT.

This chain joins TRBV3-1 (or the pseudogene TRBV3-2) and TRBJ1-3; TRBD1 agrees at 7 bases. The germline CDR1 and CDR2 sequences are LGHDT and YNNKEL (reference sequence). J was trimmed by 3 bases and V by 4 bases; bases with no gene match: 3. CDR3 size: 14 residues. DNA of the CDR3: TGTGCCAGCAGCCTTACAGGGGATGGAAACACCATATATTTT. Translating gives CASSLTGDGNTIYF.

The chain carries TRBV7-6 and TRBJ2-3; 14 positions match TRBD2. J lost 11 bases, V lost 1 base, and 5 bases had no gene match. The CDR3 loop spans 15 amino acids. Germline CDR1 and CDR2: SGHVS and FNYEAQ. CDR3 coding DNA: TGTGCCAGCAGCTTAGAGGGACTAGCGGGGGAATTGCAGTATTTT. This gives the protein CASSLEGLAGELQYF.

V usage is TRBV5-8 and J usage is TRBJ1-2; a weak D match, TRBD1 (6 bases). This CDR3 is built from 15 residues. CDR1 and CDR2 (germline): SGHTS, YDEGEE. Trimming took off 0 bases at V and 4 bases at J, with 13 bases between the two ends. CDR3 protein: CASSLAQGISYGYTF. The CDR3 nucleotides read TGTGCCAGCAGCTTGGCACAGGGTATCTCCTATGGCTACACCTTC.

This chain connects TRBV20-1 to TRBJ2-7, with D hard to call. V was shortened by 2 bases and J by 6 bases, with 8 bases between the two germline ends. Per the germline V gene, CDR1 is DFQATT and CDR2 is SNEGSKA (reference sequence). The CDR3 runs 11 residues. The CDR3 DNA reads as TGCAGTGCTAGACGTGGCCTCGAGCAGTACTTC. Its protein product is CSARRGLEQYF.